This T cell receptor (beta chain) comes out of a study of metastatic and nonmetastatic thyroid tumors. Study information: Repertoires were compared across blood and tumor or nodule tissue from malignant and benign thyroid patients.

This clone was counted only a few times. No patient received treatment before thyroid surgery. TCRdb re-called the PCR reads through MiXCR. The sample shows tens of thousands of clones, 33% of them seen only once. The CDR3 runs to 14 residues. Trimming took off 6 bases at V and 2 bases at J, with 10 bases between the two ends. Germline CDR1 is MNHEY and CDR2 is SMNVEV (reference sequence). J is TRBJ2-2 and V is TRBV27; no clear D. The sample taken for sequencing was tumor tissue. This receptor was taken from a female donor with papillary thyroid cancer or a benign thyroid nodule (not recorded which). Some clones in this sample may be carry-over from other donors' samples. The CDR3 DNA sequence: TGTGCCAGCAGAGTTGGAAGAAACACCGGGGAGCTGTTTTTT. Its translation: CASRVGRNTGELFF.